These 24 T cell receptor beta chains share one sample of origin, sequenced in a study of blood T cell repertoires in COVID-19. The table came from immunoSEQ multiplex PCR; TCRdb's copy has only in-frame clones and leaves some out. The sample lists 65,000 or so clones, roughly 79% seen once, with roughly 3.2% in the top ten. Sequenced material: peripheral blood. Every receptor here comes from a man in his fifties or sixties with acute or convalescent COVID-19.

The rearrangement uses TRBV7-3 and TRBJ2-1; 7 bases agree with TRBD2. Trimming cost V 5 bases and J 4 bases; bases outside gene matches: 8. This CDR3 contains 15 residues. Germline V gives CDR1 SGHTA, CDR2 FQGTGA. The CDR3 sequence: CASSPMGGSYNEQFF. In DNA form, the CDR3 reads TGTGCCAGCAGCCCAATGGGGGGGTCGTACAATGAGCAGTTCTTC.

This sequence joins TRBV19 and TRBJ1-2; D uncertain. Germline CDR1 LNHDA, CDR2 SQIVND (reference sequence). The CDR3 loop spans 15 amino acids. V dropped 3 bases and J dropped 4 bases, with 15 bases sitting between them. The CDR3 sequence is CASSIAPSAAYGYTF. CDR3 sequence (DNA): TGTGCCAGTAGTATCGCTCCAAGCGCGGCCTATGGCTACACCTTC.

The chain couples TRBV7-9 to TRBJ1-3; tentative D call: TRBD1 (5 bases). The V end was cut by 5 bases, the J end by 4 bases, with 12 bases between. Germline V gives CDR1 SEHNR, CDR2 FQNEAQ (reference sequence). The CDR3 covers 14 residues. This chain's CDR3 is CASSPPRGGNTIYF. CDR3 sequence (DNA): TGTGCCAGCAGCCCCCCACGGGGGGGAAACACCATATATTTT.

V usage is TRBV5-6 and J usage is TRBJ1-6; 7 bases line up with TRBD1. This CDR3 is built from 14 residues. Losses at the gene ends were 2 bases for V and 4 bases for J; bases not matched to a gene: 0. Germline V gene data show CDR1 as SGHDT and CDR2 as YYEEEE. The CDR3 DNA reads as TGTGCCAGCAGCTTCAGGGGGTATAATTCACCCCTCCACTTT. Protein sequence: CASSFRGYNSPLHF.

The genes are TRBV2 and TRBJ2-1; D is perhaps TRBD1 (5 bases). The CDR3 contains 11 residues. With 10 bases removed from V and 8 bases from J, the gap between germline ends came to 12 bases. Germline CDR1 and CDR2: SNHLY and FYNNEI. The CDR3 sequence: CATSRVDEQFF. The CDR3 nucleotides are TGTGCCACCTCCAGGGTCGATGAGCAGTTCTTC.

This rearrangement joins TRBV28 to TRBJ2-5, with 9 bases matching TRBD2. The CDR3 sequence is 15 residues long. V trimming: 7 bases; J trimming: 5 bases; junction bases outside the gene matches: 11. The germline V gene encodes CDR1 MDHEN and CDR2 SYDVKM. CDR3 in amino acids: CASTENSGGGETQYF. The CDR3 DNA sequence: TGTGCCAGCACAGAGAATAGCGGGGGCGGGGAGACCCAGTACTTC.

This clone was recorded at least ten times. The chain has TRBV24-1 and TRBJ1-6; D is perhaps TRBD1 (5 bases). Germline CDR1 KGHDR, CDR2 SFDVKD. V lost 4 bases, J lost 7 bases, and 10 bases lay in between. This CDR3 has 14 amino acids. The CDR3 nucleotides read TGTGCCACCAGTGAATCGACAGAGAATTCACCCCTCCACTTT. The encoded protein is CATSESTENSPLHF.

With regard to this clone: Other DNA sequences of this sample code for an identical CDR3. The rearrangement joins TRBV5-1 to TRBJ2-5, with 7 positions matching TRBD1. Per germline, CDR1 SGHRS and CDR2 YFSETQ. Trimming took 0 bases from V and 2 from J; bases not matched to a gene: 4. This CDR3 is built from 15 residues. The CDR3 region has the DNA TGCGCCAGCAGCTTGGGTCTGGACAGGCAAGAGACCCAGTACTTC. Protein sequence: CASSLGLDRQETQYF.

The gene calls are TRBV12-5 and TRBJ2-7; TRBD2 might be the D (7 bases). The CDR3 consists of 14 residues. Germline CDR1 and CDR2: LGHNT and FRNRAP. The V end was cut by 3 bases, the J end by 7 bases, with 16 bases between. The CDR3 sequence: CASGLGGGPGEQYF. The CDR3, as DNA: TGTGCTAGTGGTTTAGGGGGGGGGCCAGGTGAGCAGTACTTC.

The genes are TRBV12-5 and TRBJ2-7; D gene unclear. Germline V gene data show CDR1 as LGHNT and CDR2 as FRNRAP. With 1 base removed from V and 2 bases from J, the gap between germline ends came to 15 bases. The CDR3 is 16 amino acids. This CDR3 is CASGLGSHGSTYEQYF. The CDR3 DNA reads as TGTGCTAGTGGTTTGGGGTCCCACGGGTCAACCTACGAGCAGTACTTC.

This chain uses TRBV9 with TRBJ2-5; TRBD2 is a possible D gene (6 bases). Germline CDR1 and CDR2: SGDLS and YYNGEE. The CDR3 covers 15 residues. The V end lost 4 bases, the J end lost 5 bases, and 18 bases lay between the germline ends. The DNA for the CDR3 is TGTGCCAGCAGCCCCGCCGGGACTCCTGCGGAGACCCAGTACTTC. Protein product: CASSPAGTPAETQYF.

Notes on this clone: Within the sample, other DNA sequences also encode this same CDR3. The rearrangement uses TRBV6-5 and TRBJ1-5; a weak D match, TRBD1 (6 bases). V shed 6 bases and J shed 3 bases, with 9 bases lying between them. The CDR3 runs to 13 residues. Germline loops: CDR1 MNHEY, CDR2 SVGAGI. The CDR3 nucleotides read TGTGCCAGCAGACGGGACATCAATCAGCCCCAGCATTTT. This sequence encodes CASRRDINQPQHF.

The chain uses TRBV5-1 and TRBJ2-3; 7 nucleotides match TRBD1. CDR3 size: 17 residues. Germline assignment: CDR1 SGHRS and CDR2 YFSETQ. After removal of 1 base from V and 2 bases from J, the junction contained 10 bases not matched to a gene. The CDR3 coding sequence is TGCGCCAGCAGCTTGCTTTCGACGGGACAGTACACAGATACGCAGTATTTT. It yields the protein CASSLLSTGQYTDTQYF.

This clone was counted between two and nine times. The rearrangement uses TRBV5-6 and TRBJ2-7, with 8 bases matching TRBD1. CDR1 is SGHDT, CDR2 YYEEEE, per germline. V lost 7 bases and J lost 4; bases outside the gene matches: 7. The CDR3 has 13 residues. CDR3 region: CASLRQGLYEQYF. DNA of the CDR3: TGTGCCAGCCTGCGACAGGGGCTTTACGAGCAGTACTTC. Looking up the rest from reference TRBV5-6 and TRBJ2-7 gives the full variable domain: DAGVTQSPTHLIKTRGQQVTLRCSPKSGHDTVSWYQQALGQGPQFIFQYYEEEERQRGNFPDRFSGHQFPNYSSELNVNALLLGDSALYLCASLRQGLYEQYFGPGTRLTVT.

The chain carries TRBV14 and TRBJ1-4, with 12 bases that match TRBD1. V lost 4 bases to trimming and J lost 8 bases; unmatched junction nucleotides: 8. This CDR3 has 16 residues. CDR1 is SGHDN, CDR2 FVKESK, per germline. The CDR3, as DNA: TGTGCCAGCAGCCTGTCCCGGGACAGGGGGCACGAAAAACTGTTTTTT. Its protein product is CASSLSRDRGHEKLFF.

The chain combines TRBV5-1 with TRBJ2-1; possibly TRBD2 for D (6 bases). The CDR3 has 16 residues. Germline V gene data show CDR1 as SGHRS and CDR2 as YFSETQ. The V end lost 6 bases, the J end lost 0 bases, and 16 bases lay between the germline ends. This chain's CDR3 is CASTRDSSSSYNEQFF. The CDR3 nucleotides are TGCGCCAGCACTCGGGACTCATCGAGCTCCTACAATGAGCAGTTCTTC. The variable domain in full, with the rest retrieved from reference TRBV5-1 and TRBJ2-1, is KAGVTQTPRYLIKTRGQQVTLSCSPISGHRSVSWYQQTPGQGLQFLFEYFSETQRNKGNFPGRFSGRQFSNSRSEMNVSTLELGDSALYLCASTRDSSSSYNEQFFGPGTRLTVL.

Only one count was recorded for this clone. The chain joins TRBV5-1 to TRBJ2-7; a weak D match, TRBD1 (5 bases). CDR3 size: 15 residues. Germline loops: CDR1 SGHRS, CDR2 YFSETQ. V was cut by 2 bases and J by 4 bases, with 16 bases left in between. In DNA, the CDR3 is TGCGCCAGCAGCTTTTTAGGGGAAAGCTCTTACGAGCAGTACTTC. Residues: CASSFLGESSYEQYF.

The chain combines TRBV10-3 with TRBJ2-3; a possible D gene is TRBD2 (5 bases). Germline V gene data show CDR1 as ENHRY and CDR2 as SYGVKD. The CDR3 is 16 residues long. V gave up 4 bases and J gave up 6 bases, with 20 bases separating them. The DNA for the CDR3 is TGTGCCATCAGTGGGCACGGACCTCCCCCGGGGGATACGCAGTATTTT. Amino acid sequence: CAISGHGPPPGDTQYF.

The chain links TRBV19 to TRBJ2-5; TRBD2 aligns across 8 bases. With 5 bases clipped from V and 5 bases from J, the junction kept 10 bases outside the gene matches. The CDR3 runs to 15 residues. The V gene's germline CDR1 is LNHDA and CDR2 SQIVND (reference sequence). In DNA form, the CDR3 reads TGTGCCAGTAGTTATAGCGGGGACCTGGGGGAGACCCAGTACTTC. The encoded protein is CASSYSGDLGETQYF.

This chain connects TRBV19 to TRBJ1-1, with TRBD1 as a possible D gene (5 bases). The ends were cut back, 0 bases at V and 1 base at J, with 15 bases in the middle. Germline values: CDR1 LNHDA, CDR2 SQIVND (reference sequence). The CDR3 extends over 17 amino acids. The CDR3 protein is CASSIDSLRASNTEAFF. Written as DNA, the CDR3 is TGTGCCAGTAGTATAGATAGTCTCAGGGCCTCGAACACTGAAGCTTTCTTT.

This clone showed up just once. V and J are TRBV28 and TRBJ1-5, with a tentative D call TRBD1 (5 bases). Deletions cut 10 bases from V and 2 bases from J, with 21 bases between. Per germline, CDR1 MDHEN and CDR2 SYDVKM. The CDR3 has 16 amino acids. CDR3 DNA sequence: TGTGCCATTCAAGGTGCGTCGTTCAGGGGCAATCAGCCCCAGCATTTT. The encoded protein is CAIQGASFRGNQPQHF. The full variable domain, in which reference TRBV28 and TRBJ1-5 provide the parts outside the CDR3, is DVKVTQSSRYLVKRTGEKVFLECVQDMDHENMFWYRQDPGLGLRLIYFSYDVKMKEKGDIPEGYSVSREKKERFSLILESASTNQTSMYLCAIQGASFRGNQPQHFGDGTRLSIL.

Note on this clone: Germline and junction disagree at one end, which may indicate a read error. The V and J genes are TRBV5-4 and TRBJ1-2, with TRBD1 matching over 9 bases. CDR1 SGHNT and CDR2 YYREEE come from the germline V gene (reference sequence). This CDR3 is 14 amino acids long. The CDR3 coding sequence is TGTGCCAGCAGCCCGGACAGGGGTAACGACATAGCGCTTTTC. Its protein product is CASSPDRGNDIALF.

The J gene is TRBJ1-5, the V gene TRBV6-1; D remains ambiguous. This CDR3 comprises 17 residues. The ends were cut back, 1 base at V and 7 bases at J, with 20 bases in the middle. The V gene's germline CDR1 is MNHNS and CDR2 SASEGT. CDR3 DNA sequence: TGTGCCAGCAGTGAAGGAAACGTCGGCCCCCGGAGACAGCCCCAGCATTTT. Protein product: CASSEGNVGPRRQPQHF.

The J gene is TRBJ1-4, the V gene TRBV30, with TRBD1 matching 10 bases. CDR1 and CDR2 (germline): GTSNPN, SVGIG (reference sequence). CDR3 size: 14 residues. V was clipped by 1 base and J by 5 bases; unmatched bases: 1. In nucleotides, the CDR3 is TGTGCCTGGAGTGAGGGACAGGGGAATGAAAAACTGTTTTTT. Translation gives CAWSEGQGNEKLFF. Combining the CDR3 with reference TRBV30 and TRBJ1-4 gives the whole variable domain SQTIHQWPATLVQPVGSPLSLECTVEGTSNPNLYWYRQAAGRGLQLLFYSVGIGQISSEVPQNLSASRPQDRQFILSSKKLLLSDSGFYLCAWSEGQGNEKLFFGSGTQLSVL.